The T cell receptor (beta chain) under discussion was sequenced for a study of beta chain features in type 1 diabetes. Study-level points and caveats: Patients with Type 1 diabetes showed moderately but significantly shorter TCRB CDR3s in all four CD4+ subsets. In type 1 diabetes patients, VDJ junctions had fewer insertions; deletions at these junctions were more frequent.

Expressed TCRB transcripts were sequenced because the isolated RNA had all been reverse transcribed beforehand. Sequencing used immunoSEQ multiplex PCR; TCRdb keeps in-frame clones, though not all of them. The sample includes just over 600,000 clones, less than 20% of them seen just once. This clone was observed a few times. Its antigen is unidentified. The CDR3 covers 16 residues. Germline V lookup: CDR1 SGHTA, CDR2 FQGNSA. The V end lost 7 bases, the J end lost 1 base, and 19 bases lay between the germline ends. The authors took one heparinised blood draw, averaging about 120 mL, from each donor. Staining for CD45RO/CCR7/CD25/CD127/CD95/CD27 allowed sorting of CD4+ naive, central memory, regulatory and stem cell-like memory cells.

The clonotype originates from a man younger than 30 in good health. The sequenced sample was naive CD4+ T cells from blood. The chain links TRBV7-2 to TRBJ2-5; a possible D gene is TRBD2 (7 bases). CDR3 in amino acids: CASTPRGGGRQETQYF. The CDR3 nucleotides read TGTGCCAGCACCCCACGGGGCGGGGGCCGCCAAGAGACCCAGTACTTC.